This T cell receptor (beta chain) was obtained from a study of T cells in localized non-small cell lung cancer. Overall study results and limits: Longer survival (overall) was linked to higher T cell density in blood. The greatest T cell clonality was found in uninvolved adjacent lung (higher than in tumor). Appearing in adjacent lung were a median about 60 of the top 100 tumor clones.

This CDR3 is built from 15 residues. Germline V gene sequence: CDR1 SQVTM, CDR2 ANQGSEA. Germline trimming cut 0 bases from V and 2 bases from J; bases unmatched to any gene: 4. This table comes from immunoSEQ multiplex PCR, and its TCRdb copy is limited to in-frame clones, with some not included. The sample contains about 19,000 clones, around 83% of which appear only once. On this clone itself: Its antigen is unidentified.

This sequence originates from a man aged 40-75 years with stage I lung adenocarcinoma. The rearrangement uses TRBV29-1 and TRBJ2-7; 10 nucleotides align to TRBD1. This specimen was peripheral blood, taken before any cancer treatment. This CDR3 is CSVEETGQGTYEQYF. The CDR3 DNA sequence: TGCAGCGTTGAAGAGACGGGACAGGGGACCTACGAGCAGTACTTC.